A selection of T cell receptor beta chains follows, all from one sample in a study of Ad26.COV2.S vaccination and SARS-CoV-2 variants. Sequenced by immunoSEQ multiplex PCR; TCRdb stores in-frame clones only, minus some. The sample lists 250,000 to 300,000 clones; 70% to 90% were seen once. This specimen consisted of peripheral blood, obtained in a trial of Ad26.COV2.S vaccine versus placebo. Source of these receptors: a person aged 18-60 years who received the Ad26.COV2.S COVID-19 vaccine or a placebo. Each CDR3 is given with its conserved first and last residue. A D gene is named only where the DNA matches it firmly.

D	J	V	CDR3
TRBD1	TRBJ2-5	TRBV5-1	CASSPTGDGKTQYF
-	TRBJ1-2	TRBV25-1	CASSGEGGGSITGYTF
-	TRBJ2-7	TRBV7-2	CASSPTGGREQYF
-	TRBJ2-3	TRBV30	CAWTLRSTDTQYF
TRBD1	TRBJ1-4	TRBV2	CASNLDRDLLNEKLFF
TRBD1	TRBJ1-1	TRBV29-1	CSVVGQPNTEAFF
TRBD1	TRBJ2-7	TRBV5-1	CASSLTRGPEQYF
-	TRBJ1-6	TRBV30	CAWSVRPSNSPLHF
TRBD1	TRBJ1-1	TRBV7-9	CASSTGDRGTEAFF
TRBD1	TRBJ1-1	TRBV27	CASGTGLNTEAFF
-	TRBJ2-5	TRBV5-5	CASSSYPTLETQYF
-	TRBJ2-4	TRBV19	CASGGALNKNIQYF
TRBD2	TRBJ2-3	TRBV27	CASSLEVAGLADTQYF
TRBD1	TRBJ1-2	TRBV11-2	CASSGQGSFYGYTF
-	TRBJ1-1	TRBV7-3	CASSLSLNTEAFF
TRBD1	TRBJ1-2	TRBV10-1	CARSIRGDFGYTF
TRBD2	TRBJ2-7	TRBV4-2	CASSQVDQGGSSYEQYF
TRBD1	TRBJ2-7	TRBV5-5	CASTFERGQGEQYF
-	TRBJ1-3	TRBV5-6	CASSWGLKSGNTIYF
-	TRBJ1-4	TRBV4-1	CASSQQGWDEKLFF
-	TRBJ1-1	TRBV5-1	CASSLGDWGLSAFF
TRBD2	TRBJ2-3	TRBV7-6	CASSRSGDRTDTQYF
TRBD2	TRBJ2-7	TRBV11-2	CASSLAGVSAEQYF
TRBD1	TRBJ1-1	TRBV7-8	CASSGGTGGDFSEAFF
-	TRBJ2-1	TRBV29-1	CSAGEFEQFF
-	TRBJ2-7	TRBV30	CAWRVDSYEQYF
-	TRBJ2-1	TRBV20-1	CSASRQDTYNEQFF
TRBD1	TRBJ2-3	TRBV7-2	CASSPPGTAYTDTQYF
-	TRBJ2-7	TRBV25-1	CASSRAGYYEQYF
TRBD1	TRBJ1-2	TRBV6-5	CASRTGTGDGYTF
-	TRBJ1-1	TRBV6-5	CASKGVLQLNTEAFF
-	TRBJ2-2	TRBV2	CASSDIDPGELFF
-	TRBJ1-5	TRBV4-1	CASSLRSAGQPQHF
-	TRBJ2-2	TRBV18	CASSPFEQGSTGELFF
-	TRBJ2-3	TRBV12-3/TRBV12-4	CASSLREADTQYF
-	TRBJ1-1	TRBV5-1	CASSLTRTANTEAFF
-	TRBJ2-7	TRBV7-2	CASSIREFSEQYF
-	TRBJ1-2	TRBV19	CASSMGRVGGYTF
-	TRBJ1-2	TRBV19	CASSIIGGDGYTF
TRBD1	TRBJ1-1	TRBV24-1	CATTRQGNTEAFF
-	TRBJ1-4	TRBV6-5	CASSSEGEKLFF
-	TRBJ1-1	TRBV7-6	CASSESGHQGTEAFF
-	TRBJ2-2	TRBV19	CASSIGSLAGELFF
TRBD1	TRBJ2-7	TRBV5-1	CASSRQGSPNEQYF
-	TRBJ1-1	TRBV6-5	CASRYTGFSNEAFF
-	TRBJ2-5	TRBV7-2	CASSKTGGQETQYF
-	TRBJ2-1	TRBV11-3	CASSLGETAYNEQFF
-	TRBJ2-5	TRBV10-3	CAISEEASATQSQYF
-	TRBJ1-2	TRBV7-9	CASKDEAAYGYTF
-	TRBJ1-1	TRBV5-4	CASSHRSEGTEAFF
-	TRBJ1-3	TRBV4-2	CASSQDQGGGGNTIYF
-	TRBJ1-2	TRBV6-5	CASNTRGGGYTF
-	TRBJ1-2	TRBV29-1	CSVTGSNGYTF
-	TRBJ1-3	TRBV30	CAWSGGPYRSGNTIYF